The sample holds a few counts of the clone carrying this TCR beta chain. Using unique molecular identifiers, the investigators prepared the TCRbeta library. TCRdb independently ran MiXCR on the PCR reads; one entry per CDR3 protein. The profile shows approximately 350,000 distinct CDR3 sequences, about an eighth of them singletons. This record comes from a study of T-cell reconstitution after alpha-beta-depleted transplantation in children. The CDR3 has 13 amino acids. Germline V gene data show CDR1 as MDHEN and CDR2 as SYDVKM. With 2 bases removed from V and 5 bases from J, the gap between germline ends came to 9 bases.

The sequence was obtained from a human donor who donated a stem cell graft to a child with Fanconi anemia. J is TRBJ1-1 and V is TRBV28; D is unresolved. The starting material was PBMCs, obtained from the stem cell graft. Here the CDR3 reads CASSLAPTTEAFF. For the CDR3, the DNA is TGTGCCAGCAGTTTAGCCCCCACAACTGAAGCTTTCTTT.